Presented here are 5 T cell receptor beta chains from one specimen sequenced in a study of T cells in Graves' hyperthyroidism and ophthalmopathy (dated by TCRdb to the late 2010s). Libraries were prepared through multiplex PCR. The instrument given in TCRdb is Illumina HiSeq 2000. Amplification of TCR beta CDR3 regions was carried out from RNA transcripts. The first round of RT-PCR for the TCR CDR3 was performed with the HTBI primer set and the Qiagen OneStep RT-PCR kit. The public reads were run again by TCRdb, first through fastp at Q25 and then through MiXCR, and only productive beta chains were kept. Each entry merges the rows of one CDR3 protein and shows their most common DNA and genes. The sample table holds 450,000 to 650,000 distinct CDR3 sequences, of which around 20% were seen once. The top ten constitute 26% of the sample. Input material: blood. These receptors were collected from a man between 18 and 35 years old with Graves' hyperthyroidism.

This clonotype appeared many times. A much larger clone lies one base from this, so it may be a read error. The rearrangement uses TRBV27 and TRBJ2-7; D may match TRBD1 or TRBD2 (5 bases each). This CDR3 is 13 amino acids long. V shed 4 bases and J shed 3 bases, with 10 bases lying between them. CDR1 is MNHEY and CDR2 is SMNVEV in the germline V gene (reference sequence). CDR3 in amino acids: CASSSGAHYEQYF. The DNA of the CDR3 is TGTGCCAGCAGTTCCGGGGCACACTACGAGCAGTACTTC.

This clonotype was observed many times. The chain recombines TRBV20-1 with TRBJ1-1, with D tentatively TRBD1 (5 bases). The CDR3 extends over 12 amino acids. Deletions cut 0 bases from V and 11 bases from J, with 13 bases between. Germline V gene lookup returns CDR1 DFQATT and CDR2 SNEGSKA (reference sequence). In nucleotides, the CDR3 is TGCAGTGCTAGAGATTGGAGAGGGACGGCTTTCTTT. Its translation: CSARDWRGTAFF.

Only a few counts were recorded for this clonotype. V is TRBV7-3 and J is TRBJ2-5; the D gene is possibly TRBD2 (6 bases). CDR3 length equals 13 residues. V was pared by 5 bases and J by 5 bases, with 12 bases between. Per the germline V gene, CDR1 is SGHTA and CDR2 is FQGTGA. DNA of the CDR3: TGTGCCAGCAGCCACGGGGGTAGGGAGACCCAGTACTTC. Its protein is CASSHGGRETQYF.

This chain uses TRBV20-1 with TRBJ1-1; 8 bases fit TRBD1. V shed 6 bases, J shed 7 bases, and the junction held 1 base outside the gene matches. CDR3 length: 10 residues. Germline CDR1 is DFQATT and CDR2 is SNEGSKA (reference sequence). The CDR3 protein is CSADRGEAFF. CDR3 nucleotides: TGCAGTGCCGACAGGGGTGAAGCTTTCTTT.

This clonotype came up many times. The chain uses TRBV12-3 or TRBV12-4 and TRBJ1-2; maybe TRBD1 (5 bases). Trimming removed 0 bases at V and 2 bases at J, with 10 bases between. The CDR3 contains 15 residues. The CDR3 bases are TGTGCCAGCAGTTTAGCCCGGGGCTGGAACTATGGCTACACCTTC. Residues: CASSLARGWNYGYTF.